The clone carrying this T cell receptor beta chain was observed a few times. These data come from a study of Graves' ophthalmopathy and Graves' hyperthyroidism. RNA transcripts were the source from which TCR beta CDR3 regions were amplified. First-round RT-PCR with HTBI primers preceded a second-round multiplex PCR. One entry per CDR3 protein results from TCRdb running MiXCR on the multiplex PCR reads. The sample lists 1 million to 1.3 million distinct CDR3 sequences, about 35% seen once, with around 10% in the top ten. With 4 bases removed from V and 7 bases from J, the gap between germline ends came to 13 bases. The CDR3 spans 13 residues. CDR1 and CDR2 (germline): LNHDA, SQIVND (reference sequence).

The chain combines TRBV19 with TRBJ2-5; D possibly corresponds to TRBD2 (5 bases). The sequencing input was peripheral blood or thyroid tissue (not recorded which). This TCR came from an adult man with Graves' hyperthyroidism. The CDR3 spells CASSTRDAGTQYF. CDR3 nucleotides: TGTGCCAGTAGTACAAGAGATGCGGGGACCCAGTACTTC.